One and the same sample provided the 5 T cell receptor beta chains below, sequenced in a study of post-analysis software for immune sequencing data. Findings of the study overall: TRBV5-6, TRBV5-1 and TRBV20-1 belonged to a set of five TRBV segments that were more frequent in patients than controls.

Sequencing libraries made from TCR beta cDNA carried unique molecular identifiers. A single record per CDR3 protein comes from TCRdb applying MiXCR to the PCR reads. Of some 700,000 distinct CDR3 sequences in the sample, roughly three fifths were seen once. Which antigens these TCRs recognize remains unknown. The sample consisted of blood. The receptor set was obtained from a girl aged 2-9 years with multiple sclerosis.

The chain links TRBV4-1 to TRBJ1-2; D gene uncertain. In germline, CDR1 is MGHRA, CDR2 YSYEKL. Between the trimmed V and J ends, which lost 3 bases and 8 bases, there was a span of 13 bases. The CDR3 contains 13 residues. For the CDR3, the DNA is TGCGCCAGCAGCCATGGGTGGATAGGCGGCTACACCTTC. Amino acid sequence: CASSHGWIGGYTF.

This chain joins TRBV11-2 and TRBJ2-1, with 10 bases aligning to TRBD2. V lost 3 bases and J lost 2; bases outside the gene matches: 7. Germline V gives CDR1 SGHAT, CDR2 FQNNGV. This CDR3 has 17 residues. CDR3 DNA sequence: TGTGCCAGCAGCTTCCTAGCGGGGGCCAATACCTACAATGAGCAGTTCTTC. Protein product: CASSFLAGANTYNEQFF. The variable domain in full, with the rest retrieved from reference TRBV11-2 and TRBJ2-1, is EAGVAQSPRYKIIEKRQSVAFWCNPISGHATLYWYQQILGQGPKLLIQFQNNGVVDDSQLPKDRFSAERLKGVDSTLKIQPAKLEDSAVYLCASSFLAGANTYNEQFFGPGTRLTVL.

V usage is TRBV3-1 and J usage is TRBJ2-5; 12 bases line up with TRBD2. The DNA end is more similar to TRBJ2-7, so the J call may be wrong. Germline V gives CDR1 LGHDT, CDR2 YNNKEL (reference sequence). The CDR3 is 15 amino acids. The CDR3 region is CASSRLAGGRDEQYF. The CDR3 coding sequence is TGTGCCAGCAGCCGCCTAGCGGGGGGGCGTGACGAGCAGTACTTC.

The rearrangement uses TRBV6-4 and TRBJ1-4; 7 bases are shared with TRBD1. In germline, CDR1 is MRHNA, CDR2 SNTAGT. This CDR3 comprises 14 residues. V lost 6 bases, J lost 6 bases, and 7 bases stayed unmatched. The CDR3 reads CASRKDRDDEKLFF. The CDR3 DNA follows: TGTGCCAGCAGAAAAGACAGGGATGATGAAAAACTGTTTTTT.

The chain's CDR3 is CASSNHLGQGSYEQYF. CDR3 nucleotides: TGTGCCAGCAGCAACCATTTGGGACAGGGCTCGTACGAGCAGTACTTC. The rearrangement links TRBV7-6 to TRBJ2-7; the match to TRBD1 covers 9 bases. CDR1 is SGHVS, CDR2 FNYEAQ, per germline. The V and J ends lost 5 bases and 4 bases, in that order; junction bases with no gene match: 12. This CDR3 spans 16 amino acids.